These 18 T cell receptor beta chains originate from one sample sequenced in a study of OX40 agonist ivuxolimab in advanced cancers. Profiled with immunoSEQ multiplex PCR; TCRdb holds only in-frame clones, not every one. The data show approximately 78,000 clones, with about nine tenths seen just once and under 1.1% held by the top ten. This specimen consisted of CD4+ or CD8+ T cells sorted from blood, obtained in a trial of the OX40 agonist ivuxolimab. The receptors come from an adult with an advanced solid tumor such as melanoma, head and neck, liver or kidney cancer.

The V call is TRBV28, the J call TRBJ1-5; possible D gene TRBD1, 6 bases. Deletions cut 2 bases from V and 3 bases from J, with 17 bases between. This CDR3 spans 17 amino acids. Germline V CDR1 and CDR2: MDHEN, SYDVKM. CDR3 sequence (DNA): TGTGCCAGCAGTTTAGAGGCCGGGGGGGGGCTCAATCAGCCCCAGCATTTT. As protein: CASSLEAGGGLNQPQHF. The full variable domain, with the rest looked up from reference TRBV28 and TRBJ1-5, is DVKVTQSSRYLVKRTGEKVFLECVQDMDHENMFWYRQDPGLGLRLIYFSYDVKMKEKGDIPEGYSVSREKKERFSLILESASTNQTSMYLCASSLEAGGGLNQPQHFGDGTRLSIL.

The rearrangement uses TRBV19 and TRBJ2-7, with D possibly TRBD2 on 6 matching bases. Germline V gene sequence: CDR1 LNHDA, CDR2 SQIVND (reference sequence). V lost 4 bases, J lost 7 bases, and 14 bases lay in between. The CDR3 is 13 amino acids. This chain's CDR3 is CASSTQSAGEQYF. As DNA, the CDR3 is TGTGCCAGTAGTACTCAGAGTGCGGGGGAGCAGTACTTC. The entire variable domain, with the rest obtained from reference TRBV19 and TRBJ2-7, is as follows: DGGITQSPKYLFRKEGQNVTLSCEQNLNHDAMYWYRQDPGQGLRLIYYSQIVNDFQKGDIAEGYSVSREKKESFPLTVTSAQKNPTAFYLCASSTQSAGEQYFGPGTRLTVT.

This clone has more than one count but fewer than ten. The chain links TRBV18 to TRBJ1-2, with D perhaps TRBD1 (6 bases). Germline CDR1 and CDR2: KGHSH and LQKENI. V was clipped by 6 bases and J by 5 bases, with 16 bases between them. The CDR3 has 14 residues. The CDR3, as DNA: TGTGCCAGCTCCTTCGACAGGTCTGCGTATGGCTACACCTTC. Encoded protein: CASSFDRSAYGYTF.

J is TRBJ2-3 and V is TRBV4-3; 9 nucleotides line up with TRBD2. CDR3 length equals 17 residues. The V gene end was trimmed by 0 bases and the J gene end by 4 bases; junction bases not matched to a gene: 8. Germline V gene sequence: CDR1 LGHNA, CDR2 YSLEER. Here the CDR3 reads CASSQDGAGGGADTQYF. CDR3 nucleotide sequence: TGCGCCAGCAGCCAAGACGGAGCGGGGGGTGGGGCAGATACGCAGTATTTT.

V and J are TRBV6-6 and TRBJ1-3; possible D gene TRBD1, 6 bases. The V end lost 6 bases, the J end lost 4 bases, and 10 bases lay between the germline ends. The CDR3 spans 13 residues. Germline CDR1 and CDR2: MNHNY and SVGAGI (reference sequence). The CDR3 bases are TGTGCCAGCAGGGCCGGGGGCGGAAACACCATATATTTT. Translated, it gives CASRAGGGNTIYF.

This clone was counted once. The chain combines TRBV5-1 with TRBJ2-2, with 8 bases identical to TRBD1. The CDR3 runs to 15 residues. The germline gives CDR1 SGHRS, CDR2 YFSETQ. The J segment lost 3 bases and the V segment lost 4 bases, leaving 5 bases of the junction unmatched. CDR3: CASSGTGGDTGELFF. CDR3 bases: TGCGCCAGCAGCGGGACAGGTGGGGACACCGGGGAGCTGTTTTTT.

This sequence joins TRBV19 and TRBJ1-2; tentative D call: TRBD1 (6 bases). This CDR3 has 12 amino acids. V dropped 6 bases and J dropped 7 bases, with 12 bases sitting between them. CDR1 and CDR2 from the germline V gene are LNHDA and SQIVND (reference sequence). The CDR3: CASSYLGGGYTF. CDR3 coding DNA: TGTGCCAGTAGCTACCTAGGGGGTGGCTACACCTTC.

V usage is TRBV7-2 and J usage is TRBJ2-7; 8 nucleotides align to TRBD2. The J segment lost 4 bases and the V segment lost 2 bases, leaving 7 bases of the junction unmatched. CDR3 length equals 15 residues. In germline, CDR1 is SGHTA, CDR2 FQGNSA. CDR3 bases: TGTGCCAGCAGCTTATCAAGCGGGAGTGGTTACGAGCAGTACTTC. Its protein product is CASSLSSGSGYEQYF.

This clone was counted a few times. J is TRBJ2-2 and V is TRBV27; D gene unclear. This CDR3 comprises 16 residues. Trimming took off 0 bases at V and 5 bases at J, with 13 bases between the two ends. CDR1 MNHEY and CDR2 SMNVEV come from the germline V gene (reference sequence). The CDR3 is CASSLSKGLGTGELFF. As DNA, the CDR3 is TGTGCCAGCAGTTTATCGAAGGGCTTGGGGACCGGGGAGCTGTTTTTT.

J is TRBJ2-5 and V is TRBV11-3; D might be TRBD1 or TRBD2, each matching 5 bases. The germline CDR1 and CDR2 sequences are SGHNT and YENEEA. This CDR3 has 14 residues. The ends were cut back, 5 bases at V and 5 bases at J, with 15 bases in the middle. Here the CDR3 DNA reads TGTGCCAGCAGCCTGATCGGGGCGGCCGAGACCCAGTACTTC. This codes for CASSLIGAAETQYF.

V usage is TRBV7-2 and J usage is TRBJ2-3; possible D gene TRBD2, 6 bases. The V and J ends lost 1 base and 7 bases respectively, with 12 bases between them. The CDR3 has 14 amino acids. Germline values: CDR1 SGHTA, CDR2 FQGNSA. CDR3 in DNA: TGTGCCAGCAGCTTAGGGGGGGATTCGAATACGCAGTATTTT. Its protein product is CASSLGGDSNTQYF.

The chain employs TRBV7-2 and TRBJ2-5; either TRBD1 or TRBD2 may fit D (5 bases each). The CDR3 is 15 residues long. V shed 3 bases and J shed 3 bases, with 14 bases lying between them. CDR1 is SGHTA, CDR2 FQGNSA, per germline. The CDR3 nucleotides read TGTGCCAGCAGCTTCTTCTACGGGACGGAAGAGACCCAGTACTTC. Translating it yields CASSFFYGTEETQYF.

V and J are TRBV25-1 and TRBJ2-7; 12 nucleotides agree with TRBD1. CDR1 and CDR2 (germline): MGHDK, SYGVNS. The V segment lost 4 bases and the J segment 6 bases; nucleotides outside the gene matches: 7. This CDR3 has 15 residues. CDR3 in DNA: TGTGCCAGCAGTGGGCGGGACAGGGGGCTTAGCGAGCAGTACTTC. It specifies CASSGRDRGLSEQYF.

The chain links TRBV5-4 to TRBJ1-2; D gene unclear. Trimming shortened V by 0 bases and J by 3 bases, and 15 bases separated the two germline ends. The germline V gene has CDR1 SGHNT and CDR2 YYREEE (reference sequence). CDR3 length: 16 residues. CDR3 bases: TGTGCCAGCAGCTTGGGTGTGTCCTCGCAAGACTATGGCTACACCTTC. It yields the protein CASSLGVSSQDYGYTF.

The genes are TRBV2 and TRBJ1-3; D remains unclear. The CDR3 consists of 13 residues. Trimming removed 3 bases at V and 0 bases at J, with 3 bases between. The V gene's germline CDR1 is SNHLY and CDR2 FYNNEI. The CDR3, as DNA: TGTGCCAGCAGTGAGGTCTCTGGAAACACCATATATTTT. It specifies CASSEVSGNTIYF.

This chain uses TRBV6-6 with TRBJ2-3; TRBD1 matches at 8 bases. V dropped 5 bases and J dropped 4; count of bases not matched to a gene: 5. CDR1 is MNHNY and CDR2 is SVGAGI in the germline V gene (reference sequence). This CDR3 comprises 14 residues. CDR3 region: CASSRGQGADTQYF. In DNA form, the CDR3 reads TGTGCCAGCAGTCGCGGACAGGGAGCAGATACGCAGTATTTT.

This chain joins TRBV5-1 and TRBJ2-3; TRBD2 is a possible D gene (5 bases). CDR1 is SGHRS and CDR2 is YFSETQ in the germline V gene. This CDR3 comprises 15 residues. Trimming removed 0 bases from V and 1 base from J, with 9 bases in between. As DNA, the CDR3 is TGCGCCAGCAGCTTGGGGATCGGGGGCACAGATACGCAGTATTTT. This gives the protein CASSLGIGGTDTQYF. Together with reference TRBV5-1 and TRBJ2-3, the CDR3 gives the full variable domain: KAGVTQTPRYLIKTRGQQVTLSCSPISGHRSVSWYQQTPGQGLQFLFEYFSETQRNKGNFPGRFSGRQFSNSRSEMNVSTLELGDSALYLCASSLGIGGTDTQYFGPGTRLTVL.

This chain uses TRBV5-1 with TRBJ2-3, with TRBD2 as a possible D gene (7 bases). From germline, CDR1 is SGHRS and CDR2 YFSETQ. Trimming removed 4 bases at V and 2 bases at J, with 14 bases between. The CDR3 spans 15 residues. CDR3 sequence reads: CASSLGGQVTDTQYF. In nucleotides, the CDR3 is TGCGCCAGCAGCCTGGGGGGGCAGGTCACAGATACGCAGTATTTT. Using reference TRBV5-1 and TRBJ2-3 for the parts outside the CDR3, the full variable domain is KAGVTQTPRYLIKTRGQQVTLSCSPISGHRSVSWYQQTPGQGLQFLFEYFSETQRNKGNFPGRFSGRQFSNSRSEMNVSTLELGDSALYLCASSLGGQVTDTQYFGPGTRLTVL.